Presented here are 22 T cell receptor beta chains from one specimen sequenced in a study of shared clonotypes between healthy human individuals (dated by TCRdb to 2019 to 2021). The protocol used for the library was the immunoSEQ multiplex PCR assay. TCRdb stores this immuneACCESS table with in-frame sequences only. Part of the clones is absent; in the studies checked, under half of the shortfall reflects unresolved V genes, and no reason is known for the rest. In all, the sample holds about 2,500,000 clones, and around 90% of those were seen once. More than 0.12% of the sample is in the top ten clones. Input material: naive CD4+ T cells sorted from blood. What this sample's cell subset or site label stands for: CD45RA+ positively selected. These receptors were taken from a young man in good health.

This chain connects TRBV27 to TRBJ1-3; D is possibly TRBD1 (6 bases). Deletions cut 8 bases from V and 2 bases from J, with 16 bases between. Germline assignment: CDR1 MNHEY and CDR2 SMNVEV (reference sequence). The CDR3 covers 15 residues. The CDR3 DNA follows: TGTGCCAGCTCAAGTGCACAGGGTACTGGAAACACCATATATTTT. The encoded protein is CASSSAQGTGNTIYF.

This clone was seen just once. V is TRBV20-1 and J is TRBJ2-1; D is unresolved. CDR1 and CDR2 (germline): DFQATT, SNEGSKA (reference sequence). The CDR3 consists of 10 residues. The CDR3 is CSPLVDEQFF. As DNA, the CDR3 is TGCAGCCCCTTAGTGGATGAGCAGTTCTTC.

The V and J genes are TRBV9 and TRBJ2-3; TRBD2 matches at 10 bases. The CDR3 is 17 residues long. Germline V lookup: CDR1 SGDLS, CDR2 YYNGEE. The trim removed 0 bases at V and 7 bases at J, leaving 11 bases unmatched. The DNA of the CDR3 is TGTGCCAGCAGCGTAGCACCCCTAGCGGGAGCCGGCAATACGCAGTATTTT. This codes for CASSVAPLAGAGNTQYF.

The chain employs TRBV25-1 and TRBJ2-7; no reliable D call. CDR3 length: 13 residues. Germline V lookup: CDR1 MGHDK, CDR2 SYGVNS. V was pared by 4 bases and J by 2 bases, with 9 bases between. The CDR3: CASSGHPTYEQYF. The CDR3 DNA follows: TGTGCCAGCAGTGGACATCCTACCTACGAGCAGTACTTC.

The gene calls are TRBV12-2 and TRBJ2-7; the table's D gene call, TRBD1, was not cross checked with the DNA. TRBV12-2 has pseudogene status. The CDR3 extends over 15 amino acids. CDR3: CASRFGQLISYEQYF. The CDR3 nucleotides are TGTGCAAGTCGTTTCGGACAGCTGATCTCCTACGAGCAGTACTTC.

This sequence joins TRBV28 and TRBJ1-1; D is ambiguous. V was cut by 6 bases and J by 2 bases, with 13 bases left in between. This CDR3 is 14 amino acids long. Germline CDR1 and CDR2: MDHEN and SYDVKM. The CDR3 region has the DNA TGTGCCAGCAGCTCCCCAAACGGCAACACTGAAGCTTTCTTT. Translating it yields CASSSPNGNTEAFF.

The rearrangement joins TRBV2 to TRBJ2-2; D is perhaps TRBD1 or TRBD2 (5 bases each). There are 12 residues in the CDR3. The germline V gene has CDR1 SNHLY and CDR2 FYNNEI. Trimming stripped 7 bases from V and 6 bases from J, with 9 bases between. For the CDR3, the DNA is TGTGCCAGCATGAGGGGTGCCGGGGAGCTGTTTTTT. This translates into CASMRGAGELFF.

The V call is TRBV4-3, the J call TRBJ1-2; D is perhaps TRBD1 (5 bases). The V and J ends lost 4 bases and 4 bases respectively, with 16 bases between them. In germline, CDR1 is LGHNA, CDR2 YSLEER. This CDR3 has 15 amino acids. This CDR3 is CASSRTTGTAYGYTF. The CDR3 DNA reads TGCGCCAGCAGCCGTACCACCGGGACCGCCTATGGCTACACCTTC.

The V gene is TRBV7-9, the J gene TRBJ2-2; perhaps TRBD2 as D (5 bases). CDR3 size: 15 residues. Trimming took off 8 bases at V and 3 bases at J, with 16 bases between the two ends. Germline CDR1 reads SEHNR; CDR2 reads FQNEAQ (reference sequence). CDR3 bases: TGTGCCAGCGCTCCGGTCGGGATCGACACCGGGGAGCTGTTTTTT. Amino acids: CASAPVGIDTGELFF.

The chain links TRBV2 to TRBJ2-7; D might be TRBD2 (6 bases). The CDR3 covers 12 residues. V dropped 4 bases and J dropped 7 bases, with 11 bases sitting between them. Per the germline V gene, CDR1 is SNHLY and CDR2 is FYNNEI. The CDR3 is CASSGGAGEQYF. In DNA form, the CDR3 reads TGTGCCAGCAGTGGGGGCGCGGGGGAGCAGTACTTC.

For this clone: The sample holds other DNA sequences that translate to the same CDR3. The chain is built from TRBV7-2 and TRBJ2-1; D uncertain. Trimming pared 5 bases from V and 0 bases from J, leaving 11 bases between. Germline values: CDR1 SGHTA, CDR2 FQGNSA. This CDR3 is built from 15 residues. CDR3 DNA: TGTGCCAGCAGCCTTGGCTTTGGCTCCTACAATGAGCAGTTCTTC. Residues: CASSLGFGSYNEQFF.

CDR3 residues: CASNPGGDYGYTF. The CDR3, as DNA: TGTGCCAGCAACCCGGGCGGGGACTATGGCTACACCTTC. J is TRBJ1-2 and V is TRBV7-2; D remains ambiguous. CDR3 size: 13 residues. In germline, CDR1 is SGHTA, CDR2 FQGNSA. The V end was cut by 7 bases, the J end by 3 bases, with 12 bases between.

Notes on this clone: The same CDR3 is also encoded by other DNA sequences in this sample. This chain's CDR3 is CASTRSGNTIYF. CDR3 sequence (DNA): TGTGCCAGCACTCGATCTGGAAACACCATATATTTT. The chain joins TRBV6-1 to TRBJ1-3; D call uncertain. This CDR3 is built from 12 residues. The germline V gene encodes CDR1 MNHNS and CDR2 SASEGT. Trimming cost V 7 bases and J 1 base, with 5 bases left between them.

As regards this clone: A junction boundary mismatches the germline segment, possibly from a read error. The V and J genes are TRBV6-6 and TRBJ1-2; D possibly corresponds to TRBD1 (6 bases). Germline V gene sequence: CDR1 MNHNY, CDR2 SVGAGI (reference sequence). This CDR3 comprises 13 residues. The CDR3 sequence is CASTYQGTYGYTF. CDR3 nucleotide sequence: TGTGCCAGCACTTACCAGGGGACCTATGGCTACACCTTC.

The V call is TRBV15, the J call TRBJ2-3; the D is unclear. The CDR3 loop spans 16 amino acids. The V gene lost 1 base and the J gene lost 2 bases, with 13 bases spanning the gap. Germline V gene data show CDR1 as LNHNV and CDR2 as YYDKDF (reference sequence). In nucleotides, the CDR3 is TGTGCCACCAGCAGAGGTGAGACGGCGGCCACAGATACGCAGTATTTT. Translating it yields CATSRGETAATDTQYF.

This chain connects TRBV6-5 to TRBJ2-1; the match to TRBD2 covers 15 bases. Germline CDR1 is MNHEY and CDR2 is SVGAGI. The CDR3 is 15 amino acids. The junction had 4 bases not matched to a gene; V was cut back by 7 bases and J by 6 bases. The CDR3 is CASNMGLAGGNEQFF. CDR3 bases: TGTGCCAGCAACATGGGACTAGCGGGGGGCAATGAGCAGTTCTTC.

This clone was recorded only once. The chain has TRBV6-1 and TRBJ2-3; D may match TRBD1 or TRBD2 (6 bases each). The CDR3 loop spans 15 amino acids. Trimming left V 8 bases short and J 2 bases short, with 17 bases between. Germline assignment: CDR1 MNHNS and CDR2 SASEGT. The CDR3 is CASGGTSDYTDTQYF. The DNA of the CDR3 is TGTGCCAGCGGGGGGACATCAGACTACACAGATACGCAGTATTTT.

J is TRBJ2-7 and V is TRBV30; D not certain. This CDR3 contains 14 residues. The V end was cut by 0 bases, the J end by 7 bases, with 16 bases between. Germline-derived CDR1 and CDR2 are GTSNPN and SVGIG (reference sequence). CDR3 region: CAWSVRLLLGEQYF. The CDR3 nucleotides read TGTGCCTGGAGTGTACGTCTGTTGTTGGGAGAGCAGTACTTC. Together with reference TRBV30 and TRBJ2-7, the CDR3 gives the full variable domain: SQTIHQWPATLVQPVGSPLSLECTVEGTSNPNLYWYRQAAGRGLQLLFYSVGIGQISSEVPQNLSASRPQDRQFILSSKKLLLSDSGFYLCAWSVRLLLGEQYFGPGTRLTVT.

The rearrangement joins TRBV19 to TRBJ1-4; D call uncertain. CDR1 LNHDA and CDR2 SQIVND come from the germline V gene (reference sequence). V dropped 7 bases and J dropped 6 bases, with 18 bases sitting between them. The CDR3 is 15 amino acids. The CDR3 DNA reads TGTGCCAGTAAGGGTCAGCGGTCTGGGCATGAAAAACTGTTTTTT. It specifies CASKGQRSGHEKLFF.

A remark on this clone: Other DNA sequences in the same sample also yield this CDR3. The chain employs TRBV30 and TRBJ2-1; 10 bases agree with TRBD2. This CDR3 spans 13 amino acids. After removal of 4 bases from V and 4 bases from J, the junction contained 1 base not matched to a gene. The germline V gene has CDR1 GTSNPN and CDR2 SVGIG (reference sequence). The CDR3, as DNA: TGTGCCTGGACTAGCGGGAGTTACAATGAGCAGTTCTTC. Translated, it gives CAWTSGSYNEQFF.

The chain has TRBV19 and TRBJ2-3; possible D gene TRBD2, 6 bases. Germline V gene lookup returns CDR1 LNHDA and CDR2 SQIVND (reference sequence). The CDR3 is 17 amino acids. Deletions cut 3 bases from V and 0 bases from J, with 16 bases between. CDR3 protein: CASSMGLWRESTDTQYF. The CDR3 nucleotides read TGTGCCAGTAGTATGGGCCTTTGGCGGGAAAGCACAGATACGCAGTATTTT.

CDR3 amino acids: CASSLGRGHTYEQYF. The CDR3 DNA is TGCGCCAGCAGCTTGGGCAGGGGCCATACCTACGAGCAGTACTTC. The rearrangement links TRBV5-1 to TRBJ2-7; perhaps TRBD1 as D (6 bases). The CDR3 runs 15 residues. V was cut by 0 bases and J by 2 bases, with 12 bases left in between. Per the germline V gene, CDR1 is SGHRS and CDR2 is YFSETQ. Using reference TRBV5-1 and TRBJ2-7 for the parts outside the CDR3, the full variable domain is KAGVTQTPRYLIKTRGQQVTLSCSPISGHRSVSWYQQTPGQGLQFLFEYFSETQRNKGNFPGRFSGRQFSNSRSEMNVSTLELGDSALYLCASSLGRGHTYEQYFGPGTRLTVT.